The source of this TCR beta chain is a study of OX40 agonist ivuxolimab in advanced cancers. The germline V gene has CDR1 PRHDT and CDR2 FYEKMQ (reference sequence). This CDR3 is built from 15 residues. The V and J ends lost 5 bases and 2 bases, in that order; junction bases with no gene match: 4. Sequenced by immunoSEQ multiplex PCR; TCRdb stores in-frame clones only, minus some. Found here are some 71,000 clones, about nine tenths of them singletons; the top ten hold 13% to 15%. The TCR originated in an adult with an advanced solid tumor such as melanoma, head and neck, liver or kidney cancer. The specimen was CD4+ or CD8+ T cells sorted from blood, collected in a trial of the OX40 agonist ivuxolimab. The chain links TRBV13 to TRBJ2-1; 9 bases match TRBD1. The CDR3 here is CASSPTGGTYNEQFF. In DNA form, the CDR3 reads TGTGCCAGCAGCCCGACAGGGGGGACCTACAATGAGCAGTTCTTC.